What follows is one T cell receptor (beta chain) and its context. Its antigen is not yet known. The sample holds no much larger clone one base away, and base qualities are not on file. The collaborating institutions used their own protocols to collect whole blood in K2EDTA tubes. For TCRbeta analysis, collaborators shipped samples in one of three forms: frozen whole blood, isolated PBMCs, or DNA extracted from either of those sample types. TCRbeta CDR3 regions were amplified from genomic DNA by means of the immunoSEQ Assay, a bias-controlled multiplex PCR. In the original analysis: The number of nucleated cells in each sample was estimated from the amplification of reference gene primers within the assay. To quantify the absolute abundance of each unique TCRbeta CDR3 rearrangement, sequence reads were collapsed and filtered. For each sample, productive Simpson clonality was calculated as the square root of Simpson's diversity index across productive rearrangements. Sourced from immuneACCESS, this table was stored by TCRdb with only in-frame sequences that have V and J called. A share of the clones is absent; for the studies checked, an unresolved V gene accounts for under half, and the remainder has no known explanation. Clonal size and the V and J genes are those of that table, whereas D and trimming came from the DNA. In this sample the table shows around 160,000 clones, roughly 81% of which occur a single time. Of the sample, 7% to 10% falls within the top ten clones.

The data were obtained in a study of blood T cell repertoires in COVID-19 (dated by TCRdb to the early 2020s). About the investigation overall: Samples from collaborators originated in the United States, Italy and Spain and spanned both the acute and convalescent phases of COVID-19. The material from the prospective study consisted of cDNA or gDNA derived from T cells, B-cell-depleted T cells, or PBMCs. Deeply sampled blood TCRbeta repertoires from subjects exposed to, actively infected with, or recovered from COVID-19 were included in the dataset. The repertoires were released in a freely available public database meant as a resource for research on the immune response to SARS-CoV-2. Samples were obtained from the ongoing ImmuneRACE study (first 160 participants) and from approximately 1,200 subjects provided by 6 global collaborators. The sample metadata nearly always contained a de-identified subject ID, COVID-19 status, age in years and sex. HLA class I and class II types, where available, came from metadata supplied by the sample provider rather than from assay-based typing.

At the junction V is shortened by 4 bases and J by 8 bases, with 20 bases in between. The CDR3 runs 15 residues from the cysteine to the phenylalanine. The read is trimmed to its CDR3 DNA, 45 bases read in frame from base 1. CDR1 is given as SGHVS and CDR2 as FQNEAQ, both from the germline V gene. Results and caveats for the whole study, not just this receptor: How much clinical and demographic metadata was included differed by source and by participant, and the metadata was provided uncurated.

The V and J segments used are TRBV7-8 and TRBJ1-2; D gene: possibly TRBD1, on 5 matching bases. Sequences were obtained from peripheral blood. The source of this sequence is a human donor with acute or convalescent COVID-19. The donor label of this sample is uncertain. The nucleotide sequence is TGTGCCAGCAGCTCCCGGGAGTCAGGGAGGAAGGGCTACACCTTC. This codes for CASSSRESGRKGYTF.